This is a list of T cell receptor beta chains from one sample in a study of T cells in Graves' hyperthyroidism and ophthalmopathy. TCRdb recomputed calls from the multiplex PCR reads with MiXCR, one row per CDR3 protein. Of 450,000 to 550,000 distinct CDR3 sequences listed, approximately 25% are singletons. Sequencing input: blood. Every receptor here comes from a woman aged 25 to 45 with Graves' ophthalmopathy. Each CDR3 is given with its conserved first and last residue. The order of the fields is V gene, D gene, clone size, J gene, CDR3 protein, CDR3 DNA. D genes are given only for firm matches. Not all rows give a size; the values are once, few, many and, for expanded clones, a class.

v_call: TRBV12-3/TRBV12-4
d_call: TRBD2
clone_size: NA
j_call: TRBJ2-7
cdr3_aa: CASSKFGGADDEQYF
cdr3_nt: TGTGCCAGCAGCAAGTTCGGGGGGGCGGACGACGAGCAGTACTTC

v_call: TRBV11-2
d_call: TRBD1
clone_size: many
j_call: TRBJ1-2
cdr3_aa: CASSLERVASRGKNYGYTF
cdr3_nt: TGTGCCAGCAGCTTAGAAAGGGTCGCTTCCAGGGGGAAAAACTATGGCTACACCTTC

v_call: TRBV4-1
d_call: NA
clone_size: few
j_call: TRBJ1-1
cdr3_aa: CASSQDSGSLMNTETFF
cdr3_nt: TGCGCCAGCAGCCAAGATTCAGGTTCCCTCATGAACACTGAAACTTTCTTT

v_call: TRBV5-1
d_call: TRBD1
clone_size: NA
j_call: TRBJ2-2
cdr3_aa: CASSLEQGANTGELFF
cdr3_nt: TGCGCCAGCAGCTTGGAACAGGGGGCGAATACCGGGGAGCTGTTTTTT

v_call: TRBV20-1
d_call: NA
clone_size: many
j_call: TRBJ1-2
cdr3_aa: CSARGGDYGYTF
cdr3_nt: TGCAGTGCTAGAGGGGGGGACTATGGCTACACCTTC

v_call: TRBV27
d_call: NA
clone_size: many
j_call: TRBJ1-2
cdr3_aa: CASSTAPGGYTF
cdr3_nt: TGTGCCAGCAGTACAGCCCCGGGTGGCTACACCTTC

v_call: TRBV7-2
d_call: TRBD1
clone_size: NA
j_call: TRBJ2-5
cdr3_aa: CASSKGARETQYF
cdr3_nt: TGTGCCAGCAGCAAGGGGGCCAGGGAGACCCAGTACTTC

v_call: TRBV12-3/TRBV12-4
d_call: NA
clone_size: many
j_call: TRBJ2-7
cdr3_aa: CASSFDDYEQYF
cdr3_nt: TGTGCCAGCAGTTTCGACGATTACGAGCAGTACTTC

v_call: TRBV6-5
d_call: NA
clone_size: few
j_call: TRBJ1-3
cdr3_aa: CASNSDEWVSGNTIYF
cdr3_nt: TGTGCCAGCAATTCTGATGAGTGGGTCTCTGGAAACACCATATATTTT

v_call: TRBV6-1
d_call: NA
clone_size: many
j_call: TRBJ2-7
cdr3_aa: CASSAQYEQYF
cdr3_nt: TGTGCCAGCAGTGCACAGTACGAGCAGTACTTC

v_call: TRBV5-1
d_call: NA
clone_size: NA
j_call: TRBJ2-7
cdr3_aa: CASSPTTLREQYF
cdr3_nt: TGCGCCAGCAGCCCGACTACCCTGAGAGAGCAGTACTTC

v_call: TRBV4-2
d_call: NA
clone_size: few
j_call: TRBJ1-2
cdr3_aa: CASSQSGGGNYGYTF
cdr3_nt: TGTGCCAGCAGCCAGTCAGGAGGAGGTAACTATGGCTACACCTTC

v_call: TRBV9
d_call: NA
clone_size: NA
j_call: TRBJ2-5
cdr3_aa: CASSLGLPPTHARETQYF
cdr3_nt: TGTGCCAGCAGCTTGGGACTGCCCCCTACTCACGCGCGGGAGACCCAGTACTTC

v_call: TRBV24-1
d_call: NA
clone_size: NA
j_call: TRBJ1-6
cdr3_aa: CATSDFRGPSPLHF
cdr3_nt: TGTGCCACCAGTGATTTCAGGGGACCTTCACCCCTCCACTTT

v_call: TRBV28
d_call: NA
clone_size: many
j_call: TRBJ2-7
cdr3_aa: CASTGDYEQYF
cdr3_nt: TGTGCCAGCACAGGGGACTACGAGCAGTACTTC

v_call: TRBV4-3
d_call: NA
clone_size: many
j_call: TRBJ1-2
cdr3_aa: CASSTYGGSPTNYGYTF
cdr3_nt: TGCGCCAGCAGCACCTACGGGGGGTCCCCCACTAACTATGGCTACACCTTC

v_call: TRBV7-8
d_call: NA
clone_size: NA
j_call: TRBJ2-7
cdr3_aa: CASSLGPNMWYF
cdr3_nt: TGTGCCAGCAGCTTAGGCCCAAATATGTGGTACTTC

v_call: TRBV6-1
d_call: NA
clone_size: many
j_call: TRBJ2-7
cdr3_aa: CASIGGGPTGGEQYF
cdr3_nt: TGTGCCAGCATAGGAGGGGGGCCGACGGGTGGGGAGCAGTACTTC

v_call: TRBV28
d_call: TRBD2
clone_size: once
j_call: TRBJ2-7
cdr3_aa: CASSPTSGTSGSYEQYF
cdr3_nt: TGTGCCAGCAGTCCAACCTCCGGGACTAGCGGCTCCTACGAGCAGTACTTC

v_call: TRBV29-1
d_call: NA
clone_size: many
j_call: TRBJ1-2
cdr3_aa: CSVVQGWSVYGYTF
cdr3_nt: TGCAGCGTTGTACAGGGTTGGTCTGTCTATGGCTACACCTTC

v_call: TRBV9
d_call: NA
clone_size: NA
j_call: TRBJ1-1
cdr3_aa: CASSVAGPNTEAFF
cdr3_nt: TGTGCCAGCAGCGTAGCGGGTCCGAACACTGAAGCTTTCTTT

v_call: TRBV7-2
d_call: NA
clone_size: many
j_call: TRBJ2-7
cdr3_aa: CASSLASDAGTYEQYF
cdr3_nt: TGTGCCAGCAGCTTAGCGTCCGACGCAGGAACCTACGAGCAGTACTTC

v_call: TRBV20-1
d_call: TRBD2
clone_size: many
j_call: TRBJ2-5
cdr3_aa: CSARESFGERGGGETQYF
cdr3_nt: TGCAGTGCTAGAGAAAGTTTCGGGGAGCGGGGGGGCGGAGAGACCCAGTACTTC

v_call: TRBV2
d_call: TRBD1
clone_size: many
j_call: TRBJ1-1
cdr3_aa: CASTSDRGGTEAFF
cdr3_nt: TGTGCCAGCACATCGGACAGGGGAGGAACTGAAGCTTTCTTT

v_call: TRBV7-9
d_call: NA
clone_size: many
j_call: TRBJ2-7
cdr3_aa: CASSQHMRGSYEQYF
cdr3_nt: TGTGCCAGCAGCCAACACATGCGGGGCTCCTACGAGCAGTACTTC

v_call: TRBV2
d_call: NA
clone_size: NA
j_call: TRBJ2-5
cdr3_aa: CASSEWVETQYF
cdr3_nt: TGTGCCAGCAGTGAATGGGTCGAGACCCAGTACTTC